The entry that follows covers one T cell receptor (beta chain) sequence. Its target antigen remains unknown. No base quality information exists; no much larger clone differs at one position. These data are taken from a study of shared clonotypes between healthy human individuals (dated by TCRdb to between 2020 and 2021). Describing the broader study: The cohort included a few men and a couple of women between 18 and 49 years of age. Leukapheresis yielded between about 0.9 and 8.9 billion PBMCs per donor. Libraries were prepared and TCR repertoires were sequenced by different laboratories using diverse techniques, in order to increase sequencing depth and limit assay-specific biases. The study deeply sequenced blood TCR repertoires of roughly five healthy adults to estimate repertoire size and the extent of clonotype sharing between individuals. Per donor, three plates each were used for CD4 naive and CD4 memory, two for CD8 naive, and one for CD8 memory. The paper as a whole reports these results and caveats: Sharing across a handful of donors was observed for approximately 5% of naive CD4, about 4% of naive CD8, over 2% of memory CD4, and about 0.4% of memory CD8 clonotypes. The small number of donors limited the genetic and exposure-history diversity represented. Based on pairwise subsampling, the degree of clonotype sharing among donors was expected to be affected by sequencing depth. Compared with non-shared clonotypes, clonotypes shared by all four sorted-subset donors had higher generation probabilities. Only blood was sampled, and tissue TCR repertoires likely differ from those in blood. Even with the large sequencing depth, rarefaction of the sorted-subset datasets indicated that sequencing was incomplete. Naive subsets generally had larger estimated clonotype richness than memory subsets did.

Healthy HIV-negative adults with no recently reported acute infections or vaccinations were included as donors. Every donor was a Caucasian adult living in Nashville, Tennessee, USA. Magnetic negative selection was used to enrich CD4+ T cells, after which naive cells were positively selected on CD45RA and the negative fraction became the memory subset. After blood collection by leukapheresis, PBMCs were isolated using Ficoll-Histopaque density gradient centrifugation and then cryopreserved in the vapor phase of liquid nitrogen. Analytical flow cytometry was used to check the purity and quantity of each magnetically sorted T cell population. Genomic DNA was isolated from every sorted fraction and measured by UV absorbance on a Nanodrop 2000c. CDR1 is given as MNHNS and CDR2 as SASEGT, both from the germline V gene. V is shortened by 6 bases, J by 2 bases, and the region joining them spans 11 bases. CDR3 length: 13 amino acids, cysteine to phenylalanine. CDR3 DNA is the only sequence kept; it has 39 bases, read in frame from the first base.

Using the deep immunoSEQ assay, multiplex PCR amplified TCR CDR3 regions from genomic DNA. For each cell subset, the extracted genomic DNA was distributed evenly across all wells of several immunoSEQ 96-well plates, and each plate served as one replicate. For sorted subsets, around 200 ng genomic DNA, equal to some 30,000 T cell genomes, was loaded into each replicate PCR. Purified libraries were quantified with a Qubit 3.0 fluorometer, sized on a Bioanalyzer 2100, and re-quantified with the KAPA Library Quantification kit. A separate single-read 150-cycle Illumina NextSeq 550 flow cell was used to sequence each immunoSEQ 96-well plate. Concerning the study's data processing: Because the immunoSEQ output held only junctional sequences and lacked quality scores, the filtering could not match the filtering applied to full-length reads. To assign V/J genes and CDR3, sequences were annotated against IMGT germline references using PyIR, a Python wrapper for IgBLAST v1.9. Reads were removed for weak V/J assignments (E-value above 1e-6), missing CDR3, stop codons, out-of-frame junctions, or ambiguous translated residues. A V3J clonotype was defined by an identical inferred V gene, J gene, and CDR3 amino acid sequence. Percentage overlap between repertoires was calculated by dividing the number of shared unique clonotypes by the size of the smaller repertoire. Three approaches were used to assess repertoire richness: RTK rarefaction, the Chao1 estimator, and Recon v2.1 estimates of unobserved clonotypes. For all TCRbeta clonotypes obtained by the gDNA method from several donors, generation probabilities were computed with OLGA. The immuneACCESS repertoire file appears here via TCRdb, limited to in-frame rearrangements. These files lack a portion of the clones; in checked studies, under half of the deficit traces to unresolved V genes, and the cause of the others is not known. The V and J calls and clone size come from that table; D and trimming were worked out from the DNA. This sample is represented by over 2 million clones; less than 95% of them were singletons. 0.3% to 0.4% of the sample comes from the top ten.

Sequences were obtained from naive CD4+ T cells from PBMCs. The sample's cell subset or site, from its label and the paper: CD45RA+ positively selected. The chain was built from TRBV6-1 and TRBJ2-7; no D segment can be confidently identified. The sequence was collected from a man between 18 and 29 years old in good health. Some clones in this sample may be carry-over from other donors' samples. The CDR3 is CASRVSPAYEQYF. The DNA is TGTGCCAGCAGGGTCTCTCCCGCCTACGAGCAGTACTTC.